This T cell receptor beta chain derives from a study of T cell repertoires in cytomegalovirus infection. Study overall: HLA-B-restricted CMV epitopes that are well studied were used alongside recently identified HLA-C-restricted ones.

Each CDR3 protein gets one entry after TCRdb re-called the reads with MiXCR. In the table there are around 310,000 distinct CDR3 sequences, about 29% of which are singletons. In regard to this clonotype: The antigen is undetermined.

Germline CDR1 reads SGHAT; CDR2 reads FQNNGV. V lost 6 bases and J 0 bases, leaving 17 bases between the germline ends. This CDR3 comprises 16 residues. This receptor was obtained from a human donor in good health (CMV status not recorded). Some clones in this sample may be carry-over from other donors' samples. This specimen consisted of cultured PBMCs, obtained from culture after CMV antigen stimulation. The chain links TRBV11-2 to TRBJ1-1; D gene uncertain. CDR3 protein: CASRFSYPLLNTEAFF. The CDR3 bases are TGTGCCAGCAGATTTTCCTATCCCCTCCTGAACACTGAAGCTTTCTTT.